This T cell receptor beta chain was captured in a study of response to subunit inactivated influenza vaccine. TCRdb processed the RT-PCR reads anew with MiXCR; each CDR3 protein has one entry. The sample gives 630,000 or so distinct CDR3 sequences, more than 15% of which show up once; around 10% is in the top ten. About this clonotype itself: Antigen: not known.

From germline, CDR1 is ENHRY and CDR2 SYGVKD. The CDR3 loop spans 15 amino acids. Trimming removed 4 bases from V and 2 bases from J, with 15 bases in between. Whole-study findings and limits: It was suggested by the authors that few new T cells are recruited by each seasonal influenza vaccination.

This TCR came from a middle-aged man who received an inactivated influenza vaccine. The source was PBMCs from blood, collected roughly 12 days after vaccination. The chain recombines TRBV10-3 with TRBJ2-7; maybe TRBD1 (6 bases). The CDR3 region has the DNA TGTGCCATCAGTGCCGACTCTGGACAGCCCTACGAGCAGTACTTC. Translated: CAISADSGQPYEQYF.